This passage covers 23 T cell receptor beta chains from one sample sequenced in a study of T cells in women clearing cervical HPV infection. The protocol was immunoSEQ multiplex PCR, while the TCRdb copy is restricted to in-frame clones and leaves out a portion. The sample table sets out roughly 23,000 clones. The sequenced material came from blood buffy coat. Source of these receptors: a woman aged 18 to 75 with a cervical HPV16 infection that either progressed to CIN3+ or cleared (not recorded which).

Worth noting for this clone: The DNA ends 3 residues before the CDR3 does, and the rest of the CDR3 is filled in from the germline J gene. The rearrangement links TRBV29-1 to TRBJ1-2; the match to TRBD1 covers 7 bases. This CDR3 is built from 12 residues. Germline CDR1 SQVTM, CDR2 ANQGSEA. The sequenced part of the CDR3 DNA is TGCAGCGCCAATACAGGGGCGTCGGGC. Translated, it gives CSANTGASG. The entire CDR3 is CSANTGASGYTF.

For this clone: With the read ending 3 residues before the CDR3 end, the germline J gene is used to fill in that end. V is TRBV5-4 and J is TRBJ2-3; the match to TRBD2 covers 7 bases. Germline CDR1 reads SGHNT; CDR2 reads YYREEE (reference sequence). The V and J ends lost 5 bases and 0 bases, in that order; junction bases with no gene match: 9. The CDR3 spans 16 residues. This chain's CDR3 is CASREDLAASTDTQYF. CDR3 DNA, as far as it was read: TGTGCCAGCAGGGAGGATCTAGCGGCGAGCACAGATACG.

Worth noting for this clone: The CDR3 is cut off 3 residues early in the read; its end comes from the germline J gene. The V call is TRBV30, the J call TRBJ2-7; 8 bases are a match to TRBD2. The ends lost 3 bases at V and 4 bases at J; junction bases unmatched: 2. Germline V gene data show CDR1 as GTSNPN and CDR2 as SVGIG (reference sequence). This CDR3 region has 12 residues. The CDR3 DNA, read in part, is TGTGCCTGGAGCGCGGGAGGTTACGAG. Translated, it gives CAWSAGGYE. The entire CDR3 protein reads CAWSAGGYEQYF.

A remark on this clone: The CDR3 extends 3 residues past the end of the read, so its final part is completed from the germline J gene. The chain carries TRBV5-4 and TRBJ2-5; 9 bases agree with TRBD2. Germline V gene data show CDR1 as SGHNT and CDR2 as YYREEE (reference sequence). The CDR3 contains 16 residues. Trimming removed 3 bases from V and 4 bases from J; junction bases left unmatched: 10. CDR3 in amino acids: CASSSFSGRSGETQYF. Partial CDR3 DNA: TGTGCCAGCAGCTCGTTTAGCGGGAGATCGGGAGAGACC.

Comments on this clone: The read terminates 3 residues before the CDR3 end, so the remaining end is supplied by the germline J gene. The rearrangement uses TRBV5-1 and TRBJ1-2, with TRBD1 matching over 7 bases. This CDR3 has 13 residues. The junction had 0 bases not matched to a gene; V was cut back by 2 bases and J by 2 bases. Germline loops: CDR1 SGHRS, CDR2 YFSETQ. The CDR3 sequence: CASSLQGNYGYTF. The DNA read from the CDR3 is TGCGCCAGCAGCTTACAGGGGAACTATGGC.

For this clone: The read terminates 3 residues before the CDR3 end, so the remaining end is supplied by the germline J gene. The chain carries TRBV20-1 and TRBJ2-2; 7 nucleotides line up with TRBD2. CDR3 length: 15 amino acids. The ends lost 1 base at V and 6 bases at J; junction bases unmatched: 8. Looked up from germline, CDR1 is DFQATT and CDR2 is SNEGSKA (reference sequence). The part of the CDR3 DNA that was read is TGCAGTGCTAGAGCCGGGGGGTGGGGGGCCGGGGAG. This encodes CSARAGGWGAGE. The full CDR3 sequence reads CSARAGGWGAGELFF.

Worth noting for this clone: The sequence runs out 3 residues before the end of the CDR3; the remainder is reconstructed from the germline J gene. J is TRBJ2-2 and V is TRBV19; 9 bases match TRBD2. Germline values: CDR1 LNHDA, CDR2 SQIVND (reference sequence). Trimming removed 7 bases from V and 6 bases from J; junction bases left unmatched: 6. The CDR3 is 14 residues long. This CDR3 reads CASTAGGGAGELFF. The covered CDR3 bases are TGTGCCAGTACAGCGGGAGGCGGGGCCGGGGAG.

Worth noting for this clone: Read coverage stops 3 residues before the CDR3 terminus; the germline J gene supplies the remainder. The chain combines TRBV6-2 or TRBV6-3 with TRBJ2-2, with TRBD2 matching 7 bases. CDR1 is MNHEY and CDR2 is SVGEGT in the germline V gene. V shed 8 bases and J 4 bases; nucleotides not matched to a gene: 10. The CDR3 length is 15 residues. CDR3 residues: CASGGLGRPTGELFF. CDR3 DNA (partial): TGTGCCAGCGGTGGACTAGGGCGACCCACCGGGGAG.

The sequenced part of the CDR3 DNA is TGTGCCAGCAGCTTATTAATGGACATACAAGAGACC. Translation gives CASSLLMDIQET. In full, the CDR3 is CASSLLMDIQETQYF. J is TRBJ2-5 and V is TRBV13, with a weak D call TRBD1 (5 bases). The read comes to an end 3 residues before the CDR3 does, leaving the germline J gene to fill in the end. The germline V gene encodes CDR1 PRHDT and CDR2 FYEKMQ (reference sequence). This CDR3 contains 15 residues. V was pared by 2 bases and J by 2 bases, with 12 bases between. Based on the CDR3 plus reference TRBV13 and TRBJ2-5, the full variable domain is AAGVIQSPRHLIKEKRETATLKCYPIPRHDTVYWYQQGPGQDPQFLISFYEKMQSDKGSIPDRFSAQQFSDYHSELNMSSLELGDSALYFCASSLLMDIQETQYFGPGTRLLVL.

Comment on this clone: The read stops 3 residues short of the end of the CDR3; the missing end is completed from the germline J gene. The chain has TRBV5-6 and TRBJ2-3; D is perhaps TRBD1 (7 bases). Germline CDR1 and CDR2: SGHDT and YYEEEE. The CDR3 is made up of 13 amino acids. This CDR3 reads CASSLGTGGTQYF. Incomplete CDR3 DNA: TGTGCCAGCAGCTTGGGGACAGGAGGGACG. Full variable domain (rest looked up from reference TRBV5-6 and TRBJ2-3): DAGVTQSPTHLIKTRGQQVTLRCSPKSGHDTVSWYQQALGQGPQFIFQYYEEEERQRGNFPDRFSGHQFPNYSSELNVNALLLGDSALYLCASSLGTGGTQYFGPGTRLTVL.

Concerning this clone itself: The read terminates 3 residues before the CDR3 end, so the remaining end is supplied by the germline J gene. The V and J genes are TRBV6-2 or TRBV6-3 and TRBJ1-2; 10 positions match TRBD1. The CDR3 sequence is 15 residues long. The germline V gene has CDR1 MNHEY and CDR2 SVGEGT. The CDR3 loop is CASSYSTGGVYDYTF. Partial CDR3 DNA: TGTGCCAGCAGTTACTCGACAGGGGGCGTTTACGAC.

Points on this clone: The read ends 3 residues before the CDR3 terminus; that terminus is restored from the germline J gene. This chain uses TRBV4-2 with TRBJ1-6, with D perhaps TRBD1 (6 bases). This CDR3 comprises 16 residues. The V end was cut by 1 base, the J end by 9 bases, with 16 bases between. The V gene's germline CDR1 is LGHNA and CDR2 YNFKEQ. The covered CDR3 bases are TGTGCCAGCAGCCAAGTTTGGCAGGACAGTGTTTCACCC. Translated: CASSQVWQDSVSP. The CDR3 as a whole reads CASSQVWQDSVSPLHF.

Comment on this clone: Read data end 3 residues before the CDR3 end; the end is taken from the germline J gene. V and J are TRBV20-1 and TRBJ2-7, with D possibly TRBD2 on 6 matching bases. The CDR3 is 13 amino acids. Trimming took off 6 bases at V and 0 bases at J, with 12 bases between the two ends. Per the germline V gene, CDR1 is DFQATT and CDR2 is SNEGSKA (reference sequence). The part of the CDR3 DNA that was read is TGCAGTGCACTCTGGGGGGTCTCCTACGAG. Its protein product is CSALWGVSYE. The complete CDR3 sequence is CSALWGVSYEQYF.

Remarks on this clone: With the read ending 3 residues before the CDR3 end, the germline J gene is used to fill in that end. The chain employs TRBV5-1 and TRBJ1-4; TRBD1 is a possible D gene (6 bases). This CDR3 spans 15 amino acids. CDR1 SGHRS and CDR2 YFSETQ come from the germline V gene. The CDR3 sequence: CASSLAGDTYSPLFF. The CDR3 bases that were read are TGCGCCAGCAGCTTGGCCGGGGACACCTATTCACCA.

In regard to this clone: The DNA ends 3 residues before the CDR3 does, and the rest of the CDR3 is filled in from the germline J gene. This chain connects TRBV29-1 to TRBJ2-3; 12 nucleotides match TRBD2. CDR3 length: 18 amino acids. With 8 bases clipped from V and 6 bases from J, the junction kept 21 bases outside the gene matches. Germline V gives CDR1 SQVTM, CDR2 ANQGSEA. The covered CDR3 bases are TGCAGCTCTCGGACAGGGATGAAACTAGCGGGGGGCGTGGATACG. Its translation is CSSRTGMKLAGGVDT. The full CDR3 sequence reads CSSRTGMKLAGGVDTQYF.

Concerning this clone itself: The read ends 3 residues before the CDR3 terminus; that terminus is restored from the germline J gene. This chain joins TRBV7-9 and TRBJ1-5; TRBD1 agrees at 10 bases. The CDR3 spans 15 residues. Trimming removed 4 bases from V and 7 bases from J; junction bases left unmatched: 7. CDR1 SEHNR and CDR2 FQNEAQ come from the germline V gene (reference sequence). CDR3 DNA, as far as it was read: TGTGCCAGCAGCTCGGGGACAGGGGTCATACAGCCC. This sequence encodes CASSSGTGVIQP. The whole CDR3 protein reads CASSSGTGVIQPQHF. Filled out from reference TRBV7-9 and TRBJ1-5, the complete variable domain reads DTGVSQNPRHKITKRGQNVTFRCDPISEHNRLYWYRQTLGQGPEFLTYFQNEAQLEKSRLLSDRFSAERPKGSFSTLEIQRTEQGDSAMYLCASSSGTGVIQPQHFGDGTRLSIL.

About this clone itself: The read terminates 3 residues before the CDR3 end, so the remaining end is supplied by the germline J gene. The V call is TRBV29-1, the J call TRBJ1-4; weak D call: TRBD1 (5 bases). Germline V gene lookup returns CDR1 SQVTM and CDR2 ANQGSEA. CDR3 length: 14 residues. CDR3 bases read: TGCAGCGTTGCGGCAGGGAGGGATAATTCACCA. The encoded protein is CSVAAGRDNSP. The full-length CDR3 reads as CSVAAGRDNSPLFF.

About this clone: The read ends 3 residues early relative to the CDR3; the germline J gene fills the gap. Other DNA sequences within the sample encode an identical CDR3. This chain connects TRBV6-2 or TRBV6-3 to TRBJ1-6, with TRBD1 identical over 10 bases. Germline loops: CDR1 MNHEY, CDR2 SVGEGT. The junction had 10 bases not matched to a gene; V was cut back by 6 bases and J by 11 bases. The CDR3 consists of 15 residues. CDR3 region: CASRPGTGDRPPLHF. The covered CDR3 bases are TGTGCCAGCAGGCCCGGGACAGGGGATAGGCCACCC.

Comments on this clone: The read halts 3 residues ahead of the CDR3 end, with the missing end drawn from the germline J gene. This chain uses TRBV30 with TRBJ2-2; 8 bases align to TRBD1. CDR3 length: 14 residues. Germline V lookup: CDR1 GTSNPN, CDR2 SVGIG (reference sequence). The sequenced CDR3 bases are TGTGCCTGGAGTGAGGACAGGGCGGATGAAAAG. Amino acids: CAWSEDRADEK. The whole CDR3 reads CAWSEDRADEKLFF.

This clone ranks as medium-sized in terms of frequency. The read stops 3 residues short of the end of the CDR3; the missing end is completed from the germline J gene. The chain has TRBV29-1 and TRBJ2-5; tentatively, D is TRBD1 (5 bases). The V gene lost 4 bases and the J gene lost 5 bases, with 11 bases spanning the gap. Germline loops: CDR1 SQVTM, CDR2 ANQGSEA. The CDR3 runs 12 residues. The CDR3 sequence is CSVGGRGETQYF. The part of the CDR3 DNA that was read is TGCAGCGTTGGGGGAAGGGGTGAGACC.

The part of the CDR3 DNA that was read is TGTGCCAGCTCAGAAGGACTGATCAATGAG. This gives the protein CASSEGLINE. Given in full, the CDR3 is CASSEGLINEAFF. The J gene is TRBJ1-1, the V gene TRBV18, with no clear D. Read coverage stops 3 residues before the CDR3 terminus; the germline J gene supplies the remainder. The CDR3 is made up of 13 amino acids. Germline V gene data show CDR1 as KGHSH and CDR2 as LQKENI.

Comments on this clone: The read ends 3 residues shy of where the CDR3 ends; the end is completed using the germline J gene. The chain carries TRBV7-8 and TRBJ2-7; 7 bases line up with TRBD1. The CDR3 totals 15 residues. J lost 2 bases, V lost 5 bases, and 9 bases had no gene match. Germline V gene sequence: CDR1 SGHVS, CDR2 FQNEAQ. The CDR3 loop reads CASSLRTGPTYEQYF. The sequenced part of the CDR3 DNA is TGTGCCAGCAGCCTCCGGACAGGCCCGACCTACGAG.

On this clone: Read sequence stops 3 residues before the CDR3 end, and the germline J gene provides the missing end. The J gene is TRBJ2-3, the V gene TRBV9; 7 bases map to TRBD1. CDR1 is SGDLS, CDR2 YYNGEE, per germline. The trim removed 0 bases at V and 5 bases at J, leaving 6 bases unmatched. The CDR3 is 15 residues long. The CDR3 bases that were read are TGTGCCAGCAGCGTAGGCGGCAGGGGGTTAGATACG. Translation: CASSVGGRGLDT. The complete CDR3 protein is CASSVGGRGLDTQYF.